These 29 T cell receptor beta chains share one sample of origin, sequenced in a study of CD8 T cells in ankylosing spondylitis. Overall study results and limits: Blood of patients with ankylosing spondylitis appeared to be characterized by a TCR beta motif of eight highly homologous variants.

TCRdb re-derived calls from the 5' RACE reads in MiXCR, one entry per CDR3 protein. The sample includes over 200,000 distinct CDR3 sequences, 15% to 20% seen only once; the top ten take approximately 46%. Their cognate antigens are unknown. Sequencing used blood, either unsorted or a sorted T cell fraction (not recorded which). These receptors all come from a male donor with ankylosing spondylitis.

The V gene is TRBV6-5, the J gene TRBJ1-2, with D perhaps matching TRBD1 (5 bases). This CDR3 contains 15 residues. Per germline, CDR1 MNHEY and CDR2 SVGAGI. V lost 0 bases and J 4 bases, leaving 12 bases between the germline ends. The CDR3 nucleotides read TGTGCCAGCAGTTACTCAGGGAATGGGGCCTATGGCTACACCTTC. It specifies CASSYSGNGAYGYTF.

This clonotype has just a few counts. The rearrangement links TRBV7-2 to TRBJ2-7; D may be TRBD2 (6 bases). Germline lookup yields CDR1 SGHTA and CDR2 FQGNSA. This CDR3 region has 15 residues. V gave up 0 bases and J gave up 2 bases, with 11 bases separating them. CDR3 coding DNA: TGTGCCAGCAGCTTAGCGGGTGGGGGGACCTACGAGCAGTACTTC. Its translation: CASSLAGGGTYEQYF.

Only a few counts were recorded for this clonotype. The rearrangement joins TRBV3-1 to TRBJ2-5; 10 nucleotides match TRBD2. The CDR3 is made up of 15 amino acids. The V and J ends lost 1 base and 5 bases, in that order; junction bases with no gene match: 4. Germline V gives CDR1 LGHDT, CDR2 YNNKEL (reference sequence). CDR3 bases: TGTGCCAGCAGCCAAGTCCTAGCGGGAGCTGAGACCCAGTACTTC. The encoded protein is CASSQVLAGAETQYF.

This rearrangement joins TRBV5-6 to TRBJ1-2; D unresolved. The germline V gene encodes CDR1 SGHDT and CDR2 YYEEEE. V was pared by 3 bases and J by 12 bases, with 18 bases between. CDR3 length equals 13 residues. The CDR3 DNA follows: TGTGCCAGCAGCTGGGGAAACCCCCCTGTCGACACCTTC. Amino acids: CASSWGNPPVDTF.

V gene TRBV6-1 combines with J gene TRBJ2-3; the D gene is possibly TRBD2 (6 bases). Germline V gene lookup returns CDR1 MNHNS and CDR2 SASEGT. The CDR3 loop spans 16 amino acids. V lost 2 bases and J lost 0, with 12 bases in between. As DNA, the CDR3 is TGTGCCAGCAGTGAATCCGCTAGCGTAAGCACAGATACGCAGTATTTT. This gives the protein CASSESASVSTDTQYF.

This clonotype came up a few times. The V and J genes are TRBV28 and TRBJ2-1; D is possibly TRBD1 or TRBD2 (5 bases each). Germline V lookup: CDR1 MDHEN, CDR2 SYDVKM. CDR3 length: 16 residues. V was pared by 4 bases and J by 0 bases, with 13 bases between. The CDR3 loop reads CASSWGDGGSYNEQFF. CDR3 nucleotide sequence: TGTGCCAGCAGTTGGGGAGATGGGGGCTCCTACAATGAGCAGTTCTTC.

The chain employs TRBV29-1 and TRBJ2-1; TRBD2 aligns across 7 bases. From germline, CDR1 is SQVTM and CDR2 ANQGSEA. This CDR3 region has 13 residues. The ends lost 8 bases at V and 3 bases at J; junction bases unmatched: 7. CDR3 in amino acids: CSTRGLYYNEQFF. The CDR3 region has the DNA TGCAGCACACGGGGACTATACTACAATGAGCAGTTCTTC.

This sequence joins TRBV5-1 and TRBJ2-1; TRBD2 agrees at 7 bases. J was trimmed by 7 bases and V by 4 bases; bases with no gene match: 14. The CDR3 length is 16 residues. Germline values: CDR1 SGHRS, CDR2 YFSETQ. The CDR3 bases are TGCGCCAGCAGCCCGGGGGACCTCGGGACTACTAATGAGCAGTTCTTC. Translated: CASSPGDLGTTNEQFF.

V usage is TRBV18 and J usage is TRBJ1-5; a possible D gene is TRBD1 (5 bases). The CDR3 is made up of 17 amino acids. Trimming shortened V by 3 bases and J by 0 bases, and 15 bases separated the two germline ends. Per the germline V gene, CDR1 is KGHSH and CDR2 is LQKENI. Here the CDR3 reads CASSPYPKTASNQPQHF. CDR3 DNA: TGTGCCAGCTCACCCTATCCAAAGACAGCTAGCAATCAGCCCCAGCATTTT. The full variable domain, its missing parts supplied by reference TRBV18 and TRBJ1-5, is NAGVMQNPRHLVRRRGQEARLRCSPMKGHSHVYWYRQLPEEGLKFMVYLQKENIIDESGMPKERFSAEFPKEGPSILRIQQVVRGDSAAYFCASSPYPKTASNQPQHFGDGTRLSIL.

This clonotype was recorded a few times. CDR3 loop: CASSYSIVGSGSDEQYF. The CDR3 DNA reads TGTGCCAGCAGTTACTCGATCGTGGGTAGCGGGAGCGACGAGCAGTACTTC. The V call is TRBV6-5, the J call TRBJ2-7, with 9 bases fitting TRBD2. Trimming cost V 0 bases and J 5 bases; bases outside gene matches: 11. The CDR3 contains 17 residues. Germline assignment: CDR1 MNHEY and CDR2 SVGAGI.

J is TRBJ2-7 and V is TRBV11-3, with 7 bases identical to TRBD1. The CDR3 extends over 14 amino acids. V dropped 5 bases and J dropped 1; count of bases not matched to a gene: 5. Germline values: CDR1 SGHNT, CDR2 YENEEA. The CDR3 spells CASSPLGQSYEQYF. CDR3 bases: TGTGCCAGCAGCCCGCTGGGACAGTCCTACGAGCAGTACTTC.

This clonotype was detected a few times. The chain employs TRBV12-3 or TRBV12-4 and TRBJ1-2; D call uncertain. The CDR3 length is 14 residues. Trimming stripped 6 bases from V and 6 bases from J, with 17 bases between. CDR3 amino acids: CASSPSAGTHGYTF. The DNA of the CDR3 is TGTGCCAGCAGCCCCAGCGCAGGCACCCATGGCTACACCTTC.

This clonotype has only a few counts. This sequence joins TRBV11-3 and TRBJ2-1, with D hard to call. Deletions cut 0 bases from V and 3 bases from J, with 9 bases between. CDR1 is SGHNT, CDR2 YENEEA, per germline. The CDR3 contains 15 residues. The CDR3 loop reads CASSLDVSSYNEQFF. The CDR3 nucleotides are TGTGCCAGCAGCTTAGATGTCTCCAGCTACAATGAGCAGTTCTTC. Full variable domain (rest looked up from reference TRBV11-3 and TRBJ2-1): EAGVVQSPRYKIIEKKQPVAFWCNPISGHNTLYWYLQNLGQGPELLIRYENEEAVDDSQLPKDRFSAERLKGVDSTLKIQPAELGDSAVYLCASSLDVSSYNEQFFGPGTRLTVL.

The rearrangement links TRBV12-3 or TRBV12-4 to TRBJ1-3; D not resolved. With 6 bases removed from V and 4 bases from J, the gap between germline ends came to 10 bases. This CDR3 comprises 13 residues. CDR3 amino acids: CASSSVGGNTIYF. The CDR3 region has the DNA TGTGCCAGCAGCAGCGTAGGGGGAAACACCATATATTTT.

This clonotype was counted a few times. The chain carries TRBV5-1 and TRBJ2-3; the D gene is possibly TRBD2 (7 bases). Looked up from germline, CDR1 is SGHRS and CDR2 is YFSETQ. V dropped 0 bases and J dropped 5 bases, with 13 bases sitting between them. The CDR3 totals 15 residues. CDR3 in amino acids: CASSLDGGGLDTQYF. The CDR3 DNA reads as TGCGCCAGCAGCTTGGATGGGGGGGGCTTAGATACGCAGTATTTT. Full variable domain (missing parts from reference TRBV5-1 and TRBJ2-3): KAGVTQTPRYLIKTRGQQVTLSCSPISGHRSVSWYQQTPGQGLQFLFEYFSETQRNKGNFPGRFSGRQFSNSRSEMNVSTLELGDSALYLCASSLDGGGLDTQYFGPGTRLTVL.

The chain couples TRBV20-1 to TRBJ2-5; D is unresolved. The germline gives CDR1 DFQATT, CDR2 SNEGSKA (reference sequence). The CDR3 contains 15 residues. V lost 3 bases and J 5 bases, leaving 19 bases between the germline ends. CDR3 amino acids: CSARPTPLVRETQYF. In DNA form, the CDR3 reads TGCAGTGCTAGGCCCACCCCCCTGGTTCGGGAGACCCAGTACTTC.

V and J are TRBV11-2 and TRBJ2-7; a weak D match, TRBD1 (5 bases). Germline-derived CDR1 and CDR2 are SGHAT and FQNNGV. Trimming took off 1 base at V and 1 base at J, with 11 bases between the two ends. There are 15 residues in the CDR3. Written as DNA, the CDR3 is TGTGCCAGCAGCTTAGGGGGCTGGGCTTCCTACGAGCAGTACTTC. It yields the protein CASSLGGWASYEQYF.

This chain uses TRBV2 with TRBJ1-5; D is unresolved. The length of the CDR3 is 16 residues. From germline, CDR1 is SNHLY and CDR2 FYNNEI. Trimming removed 2 bases at V and 5 bases at J, with 16 bases between. The CDR3 loop reads CASSESFVLVHQPQHF. In DNA, the CDR3 is TGTGCCAGCAGTGAATCATTTGTTCTTGTTCATCAGCCCCAGCATTTT.

This clonotype was observed a handful of times. The chain employs TRBV29-1 and TRBJ2-3; D gene uncertain. This CDR3 spans 13 amino acids. Germline assignment: CDR1 SQVTM and CDR2 ANQGSEA. Deletions cut 4 bases from V and 3 bases from J, with 11 bases between. The CDR3 coding sequence is TGCAGCGTTGGGGCTCCAAATACAGATACGCAGTATTTT. The encoded protein is CSVGAPNTDTQYF.

The chain uses TRBV27 and TRBJ2-7; D might be TRBD1 (6 bases). The CDR3 is 14 residues long. The V end lost 4 bases, the J end lost 9 bases, and 19 bases lay between the germline ends. The germline V gene has CDR1 MNHEY and CDR2 SMNVEV (reference sequence). CDR3 in DNA: TGTGCCAGCAGTTCCGGGACACCCGTAGTAGGGCAGTACTTC. Protein: CASSSGTPVVGQYF.

V is TRBV6-5 and J is TRBJ2-7; possible D gene TRBD1, 6 bases. CDR1 and CDR2 (germline): MNHEY, SVGAGI. Trimming cost V 7 bases and J 12 bases, with 22 bases left between them. The CDR3 runs 13 residues. The DNA of the CDR3 is TGTGCCAGCAATTTGGACACAACAGGGATTCCGTACTTC. Encoded protein: CASNLDTTGIPYF.

Here the CDR3 reads CASSSYRGGADEQFF. CDR3 bases: TGTGCCAGCAGCTCGTACCGGGGGGGCGCGGATGAGCAGTTCTTC. This rearrangement joins TRBV11-3 to TRBJ2-1, with 8 nucleotides matching TRBD2. V shed 4 bases and J 8 bases; nucleotides not matched to a gene: 10. Per germline, CDR1 SGHNT and CDR2 YENEEA. CDR3 length: 15 residues.

This clonotype was counted a few times. The rearrangement links TRBV4-3 to TRBJ2-7; perhaps TRBD1 as D (5 bases). The CDR3 length is 14 residues. Trimming removed 0 bases at V and 6 bases at J, with 12 bases between. Germline loops: CDR1 LGHNA, CDR2 YSLEER. The CDR3 nucleotides read TGCGCCAGCAGCCAAGATGCAGGGAACGCCGAGCAGTACTTC. It encodes CASSQDAGNAEQYF.

The rearrangement uses TRBV15 and TRBJ1-5; possible D gene TRBD1, 5 bases. Trimming took 10 bases from V and 2 from J, leaving 12 bases between them. This CDR3 spans 13 amino acids. Germline V gene data show CDR1 as LNHNV and CDR2 as YYDKDF (reference sequence). The CDR3 sequence is CAMEGKGNQPQHF. CDR3 nucleotides: TGTGCCATGGAGGGGAAGGGCAATCAGCCCCAGCATTTT. The whole variable domain, filled in from reference TRBV15 and TRBJ1-5, reads DAMVIQNPRYQVTQFGKPVTLSCSQTLNHNVMYWYQQKSSQAPKLLFHYYDKDFNNEADTPDNFQSRRPNTSFCFLDIRSPGLGDTAMYLCAMEGKGNQPQHFGDGTRLSIL.

As regards this clonotype: Sequence at one end of the junction differs from germline and may be a read error. The CDR3 region is CSASWLAGNKLTDTQYF. The CDR3 bases are TGCAGCGCTAGTTGGCTAGCGGGGAATAAACTCACAGATACGCAGTATTTT. The chain joins TRBV20-1 to TRBJ2-3; 9 bases are shared with TRBD2. Germline-derived CDR1 and CDR2 are DFQATT and SNEGSKA (reference sequence). This CDR3 spans 17 amino acids.

This chain connects TRBV12-3 or TRBV12-4 to TRBJ1-5; D remains ambiguous. The CDR3 extends over 12 amino acids. V lost 7 bases, J lost 2 bases, and 6 bases lay in between. In nucleotides, the CDR3 is TGTGCCAGCACTTGGGGCAATCAGCCCCAGCATTTT. Amino acid sequence: CASTWGNQPQHF.

There are a few counts of this clonotype. The genes are TRBV12-3 or TRBV12-4 and TRBJ2-1; no clear D. V dropped 3 bases and J dropped 8 bases, with 17 bases sitting between them. The CDR3 covers 15 residues. DNA for the CDR3: TGTGCCAGCAGTTTCGGGCCAACGGCATCGGATGAGCAGTTCTTC. It specifies CASSFGPTASDEQFF.

The chain couples TRBV6-2 or TRBV6-3 to TRBJ1-2, with D uncertain. Germline V gene data show CDR1 as MNHEY and CDR2 as SVGEGT. The V and J ends lost 2 bases and 4 bases respectively, with 11 bases between them. This CDR3 spans 14 amino acids. DNA of the CDR3: TGTGCCAGCAGTTACGGTGGGCCAGCCTATGGCTACACCTTC. Encoded protein: CASSYGGPAYGYTF.

The chain carries TRBV7-9 and TRBJ1-2; D gene unclear. The CDR3 length is 14 residues. Germline V gene lookup returns CDR1 SEHNR and CDR2 FQNEAQ (reference sequence). Trimming took 4 bases from V and 4 from J, leaving 13 bases between them. CDR3: CASSSPRFPYGYTF. CDR3 DNA sequence: TGTGCCAGCAGCTCGCCCAGGTTCCCCTATGGCTACACCTTC.